These 31 T cell receptor beta chains were all obtained from the same sample, sequenced in a study of T cell repertoires in cytomegalovirus infection. TCRdb reprocessed the reads with MiXCR, giving one entry per CDR3 protein. Among around 260,000 distinct CDR3 sequences listed, 8% to 9.5% were seen once. Material: PBMCs. Every receptor here comes from a human donor in good health (CMV status not recorded). Some clones in this sample may be carry-over from other donors' samples.

The chain employs TRBV12-3 or TRBV12-4 and TRBJ1-1; no reliable D call. The CDR3 runs to 15 residues. Trimming shortened V by 6 bases and J by 5 bases, and 19 bases separated the two germline ends. The CDR3 nucleotides are TGTGCCAGCAGCACACTTTCGCAGGTGGGGACTGAAGCTTTCTTT. It is translated as CASSTLSQVGTEAFF.

This clonotype was counted at least ten times. This sequence joins TRBV7-2 and TRBJ1-5, with TRBD1 matching over 7 bases. This CDR3 has 15 amino acids. Germline CDR1 is SGHTA and CDR2 is FQGNSA. With 6 bases clipped from V and 4 bases from J, the junction kept 9 bases outside the gene matches. The CDR3 spells CASSRTGVGNQPQHF. The CDR3 DNA reads TGTGCCAGCAGTCGCACAGGGGTAGGGAATCAGCCCCAGCATTTT.

This clonotype was detected ten times or more. The rearrangement uses TRBV28 and TRBJ2-5, with 9 bases lining up with TRBD1. The V gene end was trimmed by 5 bases and the J gene end by 2 bases; junction bases not matched to a gene: 6. Germline loops: CDR1 MDHEN, CDR2 SYDVKM. The CDR3 is 15 amino acids. The CDR3 loop reads CASSTQGAWQETQYF. The CDR3 region has the DNA TGTGCCAGCAGTACACAGGGGGCCTGGCAAGAGACCCAGTACTTC.

This clonotype was observed at least ten times. V gene TRBV19 combines with J gene TRBJ1-1, with 9 bases identical to TRBD1. The V and J ends lost 5 bases and 8 bases, in that order; junction bases with no gene match: 12. Germline assignment: CDR1 LNHDA and CDR2 SQIVND (reference sequence). The length of the CDR3 is 15 residues. The CDR3: CASSSKQGARREAFF. CDR3 nucleotides: TGTGCCAGTAGTTCAAAACAGGGGGCGCGGAGAGAAGCTTTCTTT.

This clonotype has ten or more counts. The chain joins TRBV7-2 to TRBJ2-2; weak D call: TRBD2 (6 bases). This CDR3 is 15 amino acids long. The V gene's germline CDR1 is SGHTA and CDR2 FQGNSA. V was trimmed by 4 bases and J by 5 bases, leaving 14 bases between them. The CDR3: CASSYGDFGTGELFF. As DNA, the CDR3 is TGTGCCAGCAGCTACGGGGACTTCGGAACCGGGGAGCTGTTTTTT.

This clonotype was seen many times. The rearrangement uses TRBV7-9 and TRBJ1-5, with a weak D call TRBD1 (5 bases). CDR1 SEHNR and CDR2 FQNEAQ come from the germline V gene (reference sequence). Trimming removed 7 bases at V and 5 bases at J, with 12 bases between. The CDR3 is 13 residues long. As DNA, the CDR3 is TGTGCCAGCACCGTGGCACAGGATCAGCCCCAGCATTTT. Translated: CASTVAQDQPQHF.

This clonotype was detected a few times. The CDR3 loop reads CASSQDRGRAGYEQYF. CDR3 sequence (DNA): TGCGCCAGCAGCCAAGATAGAGGCAGGGCGGGCTACGAGCAGTACTTC. The gene calls are TRBV4-1 and TRBJ2-7; D may correspond to TRBD1 or TRBD2 (5 bases each). The CDR3 covers 16 residues. Germline V gene data show CDR1 as MGHRA and CDR2 as YSYEKL. V was trimmed by 0 bases and J by 3 bases, leaving 15 bases between them.

This clonotype was detected ten times or more. The genes are TRBV11-2 and TRBJ2-7; 12 nucleotides match TRBD2. After removal of 4 bases from V and 4 bases from J, the junction contained 11 bases not matched to a gene. The CDR3 runs to 17 residues. CDR1 SGHAT and CDR2 FQNNGV come from the germline V gene. CDR3 residues: CASSSGTSGYYSYEQYF. CDR3 DNA: TGTGCCAGCAGCTCCGGGACTAGCGGGTACTATTCATACGAGCAGTACTTC.

This clonotype has ten or more counts. The chain recombines TRBV7-3 with TRBJ2-2; no firm D call. CDR3 length: 14 residues. The germline CDR1 and CDR2 sequences are SGHTA and FQGTGA. The V gene lost 2 bases and the J gene lost 4 bases, with 8 bases spanning the gap. The CDR3 here is CASSLFRGTGELFF. The CDR3 nucleotides are TGTGCCAGCAGCTTATTCCGTGGCACCGGGGAGCTGTTTTTT. Complete variable domain (other parts from reference TRBV7-3 and TRBJ2-2): GAGVSQTPSNKVTEKGKYVELRCDPISGHTALYWYRQSLGQGPEFLIYFQGTGAADDSGLPNDRFFAVRPEGSVSTLKIQRTERGDSAVYLCASSLFRGTGELFFGEGSRLTVL.

The V and J genes are TRBV18 and TRBJ2-5; TRBD2 aligns across 14 bases. With V trimmed by 5 bases and J by 1 base, 6 bases remained unmatched. Germline V gene sequence: CDR1 KGHSH, CDR2 LQKENI. CDR3 length: 17 residues. CDR3 nucleotide sequence: TGTGCCAGCTCATCTCTCGGACTAGCGGGAGGCCAAGAGACCCAGTACTTC. Protein: CASSSLGLAGGQETQYF.

This clonotype was seen many times. The V gene is TRBV7-9, the J gene TRBJ2-1, with a possible D match to TRBD1 (6 bases). This CDR3 has 14 residues. CDR1 SEHNR and CDR2 FQNEAQ come from the germline V gene (reference sequence). With 5 bases removed from V and 9 bases from J, the gap between germline ends came to 17 bases. CDR3: CASSVGQSPPEQFF. CDR3 coding DNA: TGTGCCAGCAGCGTAGGACAGTCCCCCCCTGAGCAGTTCTTC.

This chain links TRBV19 with TRBJ2-3; TRBD1 agrees at 11 bases. Germline loops: CDR1 LNHDA, CDR2 SQIVND (reference sequence). Trimming removed 5 bases from V and 5 bases from J; junction bases left unmatched: 6. The CDR3 extends over 15 amino acids. Here the CDR3 reads CASSDRTGGKDTQYF. The CDR3 DNA sequence: TGTGCCAGTAGTGACCGGACAGGGGGCAAAGATACGCAGTATTTT.

This clonotype was recorded at least ten times. The chain recombines TRBV5-6 with TRBJ1-1, with 12 bases identical to TRBD1. CDR1 is SGHDT, CDR2 YYEEEE, per germline. With 3 bases clipped from V and 1 base from J, the junction kept 10 bases outside the gene matches. CDR3 size: 18 residues. As DNA, the CDR3 is TGTGCCAGCAGCTCGCTAAAAGGGACAGGGGGCTGGAACACTGAAGCTTTCTTT. This codes for CASSSLKGTGGWNTEAFF.

At least ten counts were recorded for this clonotype. The gene calls are TRBV7-8 and TRBJ2-1; weak D call: TRBD2 (5 bases). Germline V gene data show CDR1 as SGHVS and CDR2 as FQNEAQ. V lost 5 bases and J lost 2, with 13 bases in between. This CDR3 region has 15 residues. CDR3 protein: CASSHSRVAYNEQFF. The DNA of the CDR3 is TGTGCCAGCAGCCACTCGAGGGTAGCCTACAATGAGCAGTTCTTC.

At least ten counts were recorded for this clonotype. This chain uses TRBV7-2 with TRBJ1-4; TRBD1 matches 10 bases. V shed 5 bases and J 3 bases; nucleotides not matched to a gene: 3. CDR1 and CDR2 from the germline V gene are SGHTA and FQGNSA. This CDR3 spans 15 amino acids. CDR3 sequence: CASSAGQGANEKLFF. The DNA for the CDR3 is TGTGCCAGCAGCGCCGGACAGGGGGCTAATGAAAAACTGTTTTTT.

This clonotype was seen repeatedly, ten times or more. This chain links TRBV7-2 with TRBJ2-3, with 10 bases that match TRBD2. V was clipped by 0 bases and J by 7 bases; unmatched bases: 10. This CDR3 region has 17 residues. Germline-derived CDR1 and CDR2 are SGHTA and FQGNSA. The CDR3 DNA follows: TGTGCCAGCAGCTTAGCGCATACGGCTAGCGGGGGCCATACGCAGTATTTT. This codes for CASSLAHTASGGHTQYF.

This clonotype was seen many times. One end of the junction is discordant with germline, which a read error may explain. The genes are TRBV5-3 and TRBJ2-2; D is perhaps TRBD2 (6 bases). TRBV5-3 is known as an ORF, though its function is uncertain. The CDR3 is 13 amino acids. CDR3 nucleotide sequence: TGTGCCAGCAGCTTGGGGGGTGTCGGGGAGCTGTTTTTT. Protein product: CASSLGGVGELFF.

In its sample, this clonotype was seen many times. The chain employs TRBV7-2 and TRBJ2-2; D gene uncertain. Germline loops: CDR1 SGHTA, CDR2 FQGNSA. The CDR3 totals 16 residues. V dropped 5 bases and J dropped 1 base, with 14 bases sitting between them. The CDR3 protein is CASSRSSVKNTGELFF. DNA for the CDR3: TGTGCCAGCAGCCGCAGCTCAGTCAAGAACACCGGGGAGCTGTTTTTT.

This clonotype appeared a few times. The chain combines TRBV5-1 with TRBJ1-2; no reliable D call. Germline V gives CDR1 SGHRS, CDR2 YFSETQ. Between the trimmed V and J ends, which lost 4 bases and 5 bases, there was a span of 9 bases. The CDR3 runs to 12 residues. CDR3 amino acids: CASSAQDYGYTF. CDR3 nucleotide sequence: TGCGCCAGCAGCGCCCAAGATTATGGCTACACCTTC. The complete variable domain, with remaining parts taken from reference TRBV5-1 and TRBJ1-2, reads KAGVTQTPRYLIKTRGQQVTLSCSPISGHRSVSWYQQTPGQGLQFLFEYFSETQRNKGNFPGRFSGRQFSNSRSEMNVSTLELGDSALYLCASSAQDYGYTFGSGTRLTVV.

This clonotype was recorded many times. The chain links TRBV11-1 to TRBJ2-5; tentatively, D is TRBD2 (7 bases). Germline V gives CDR1 SGHAT, CDR2 FQDESV (reference sequence). The CDR3 is 16 residues long. Trimming took off 4 bases at V and 2 bases at J, with 17 bases between the two ends. In nucleotides, the CDR3 is TGTGCCAGCAGCTCCACGGGGGGCGCGGTGCAAGAGACCCAGTACTTC. It yields the protein CASSSTGGAVQETQYF.

This clonotype was picked up many times. The chain combines TRBV7-9 with TRBJ2-3; D not resolved. CDR3 length equals 12 residues. V was cut by 2 bases and J by 6 bases, with 6 bases left in between. Germline-derived CDR1 and CDR2 are SEHNR and FQNEAQ (reference sequence). The CDR3 loop reads CASSLSVDTQYF. In DNA form, the CDR3 reads TGTGCCAGCAGCTTATCGGTGGATACGCAGTATTTT.

V and J are TRBV12-3 or TRBV12-4 and TRBJ2-3; tentatively, D is TRBD2 (5 bases). Trimming pared 3 bases from V and 2 bases from J, leaving 15 bases between. The CDR3 runs 16 residues. This CDR3 reads CASSFYGEDTTDTQYF. In nucleotides, the CDR3 is TGTGCCAGCAGTTTCTACGGGGAAGATACCACAGATACGCAGTATTTT.

This clonotype was seen many times. The rearrangement uses TRBV7-2 and TRBJ2-7, with a possible D match to TRBD1 (5 bases). The V gene lost 1 base and the J gene lost 7 bases, with 11 bases spanning the gap. Germline values: CDR1 SGHTA, CDR2 FQGNSA. CDR3 size: 13 residues. CDR3 nucleotide sequence: TGTGCCAGCAGCTTAGGGGGCGTGAAGGAGCAGTACTTC. Its protein is CASSLGGVKEQYF.

The sample holds many counts of this clonotype. V gene TRBV12-3 or TRBV12-4 combines with J gene TRBJ2-1; the match to TRBD2 covers 7 bases. The CDR3 has 13 amino acids. The V and J ends lost 6 bases and 6 bases, in that order; junction bases with no gene match: 5. CDR3 nucleotides: TGTGCCAGCAGACCGACTAGCCTCAATGAGCAGTTCTTC. Translating gives CASRPTSLNEQFF.

The chain carries TRBV12-3 or TRBV12-4 and TRBJ1-5; tentatively, D is TRBD1 (6 bases). V shed 2 bases and J shed 7 bases, with 15 bases lying between them. The CDR3 spans 15 residues. The CDR3 nucleotides are TGTGCCAGCAGTTTATTCAGGGGATCGGAACAGCCCCAGCATTTT. Amino acids: CASSLFRGSEQPQHF.

This clonotype was detected only a few times. This sequence joins TRBV9 and TRBJ2-3, with 9 bases fitting TRBD2. Trimming removed 2 bases from V and 2 bases from J; junction bases left unmatched: 6. The germline gives CDR1 SGDLS, CDR2 YYNGEE. The CDR3 runs to 16 residues. The CDR3 nucleotides read TGTGCCAGCAGCGTCATGGCGGGGGGGACCACAGATACGCAGTATTTT. Translating gives CASSVMAGGTTDTQYF.

This clonotype was recorded a few times. The chain has TRBV15 and TRBJ2-3, with TRBD2 matching over 9 bases. Germline trimming cut 4 bases from V and 5 bases from J; bases unmatched to any gene: 4. The CDR3 is 14 amino acids. CDR1 and CDR2 (germline): LNHNV, YYDKDF (reference sequence). The CDR3 DNA sequence: TGTGCCACCAGCATAAGCGGGAGGAGAGATACGCAGTATTTT. As protein: CATSISGRRDTQYF.

This clonotype was seen at least ten times. The gene calls are TRBV7-6 and TRBJ1-6; D remains unclear. The V gene's germline CDR1 is SGHVS and CDR2 FNYEAQ. The CDR3 runs to 13 residues. Trimming stripped 5 bases from V and 6 bases from J, with 8 bases between. The CDR3 DNA reads TGTGCCAGCAGCCAACGGACTAATTCACCCCTCCACTTT. This gives the protein CASSQRTNSPLHF. Full variable domain (rest looked up from reference TRBV7-6 and TRBJ1-6): GAGVSQSPRYKVTKRGQDVALRCDPISGHVSLYWYRQALGQGPEFLTYFNYEAQQDKSGLPNDRFSAERPEGSISTLTIQRTEQRDSAMYRCASSQRTNSPLHFGNGTRLTVT.

This clonotype was counted ten times or more. V gene TRBV7-2 combines with J gene TRBJ2-1, with 16 bases that match TRBD2. The CDR3 is made up of 16 amino acids. V trimming: 4 bases; J trimming: 9 bases; junction bases outside the gene matches: 6. Germline CDR1 and CDR2: SGHTA and FQGNSA. CDR3 region: CASSSGLAGGVGEQFF. The CDR3 DNA follows: TGTGCCAGCAGCTCGGGACTAGCGGGGGGGGTCGGTGAGCAGTTCTTC.

In this sample, this clonotype turned up a few times. This sequence joins TRBV29-1 and TRBJ2-3; D remains ambiguous. The CDR3 spans 13 residues. Trimming removed 5 bases at V and 0 bases at J, with 9 bases between. Germline-derived CDR1 and CDR2 are SQVTM and ANQGSEA. CDR3 region: CSVRQASTDTQYF. Written as DNA, the CDR3 is TGCAGCGTTAGGCAGGCGAGCACAGATACGCAGTATTTT.

This clonotype has at least ten counts. The chain combines TRBV6-2 or TRBV6-3 with TRBJ1-2, with D unclear. There are 11 residues in the CDR3. CDR1 and CDR2 from the germline V gene are MNHEY and SVGEGT. Trimming stripped 5 bases from V and 7 bases from J, with 8 bases between. The chain's CDR3 is CASSRRAGYTF. In DNA form, the CDR3 reads TGTGCCAGCAGTAGAAGGGCTGGCTACACCTTC.